This T cell receptor (beta chain) was recorded in a study of PD-L1 blockade in urothelial cancer. Study summary: The patients first took atezolizumab in about 2014, receiving 1,200 mg intravenously every 3 weeks. Men with urothelial cancer arising in the bladder made up about nine tenths of the roughly 29 patients.

Repertoires were generated with immunoSEQ multiplex PCR, while TCRdb's copy carries only in-frame clones and drops some. This table has tens of thousands of clones, approximately 75% appearing once. Germline CDR1 reads SGHTA; CDR2 reads FQGNSA. There are 19 residues in the CDR3. Trimming removed 0 bases from V and 5 bases from J; junction bases left unmatched: 17. The clonotype comes from a man aged 65 to 85 with urothelial cancer. V and J are TRBV7-2 and TRBJ2-5, with 8 bases fitting TRBD2. This specimen consisted of PBMCs, obtained around atezolizumab (anti-PD-L1) treatment. In DNA form, the CDR3 reads TGTGCCAGCAGCTTAGCGTTATCTATTACGGGGGGGCCGGGGGAGACCCAGTACTTC. Amino acids: CASSLALSITGGPGETQYF.